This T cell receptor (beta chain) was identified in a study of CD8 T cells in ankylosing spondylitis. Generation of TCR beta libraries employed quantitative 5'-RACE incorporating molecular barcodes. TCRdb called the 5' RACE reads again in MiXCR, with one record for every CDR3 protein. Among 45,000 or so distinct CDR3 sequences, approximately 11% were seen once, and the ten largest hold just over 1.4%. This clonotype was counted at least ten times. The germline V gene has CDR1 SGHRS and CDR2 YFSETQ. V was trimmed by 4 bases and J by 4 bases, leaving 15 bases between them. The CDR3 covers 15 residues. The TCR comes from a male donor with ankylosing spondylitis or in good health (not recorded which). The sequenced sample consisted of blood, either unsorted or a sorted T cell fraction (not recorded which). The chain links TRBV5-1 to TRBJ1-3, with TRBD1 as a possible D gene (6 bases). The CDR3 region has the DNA TGCGCCAGCAGCCTCGAGGGGGTTTCGGGAAACACCATATATTTT. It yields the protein CASSLEGVSGNTIYF.